The 6 T cell receptor beta chains in this list originate from one sample, sequenced in a study of blood T cells in healthy people across ages. A second PCR of roughly 7 to 11 cycles used a sample-barcoded 5' primer and a J-beta primer mix. TCRdb recomputed calls from the 5' RACE reads with MiXCR, one row per CDR3 protein. The repertoire consists of hundreds of thousands of distinct CDR3 sequences, with 40% to 45% occurring once and the leading ten covering 25% to 35%. Sequencing was performed on blood. All receptors derive from an elderly man in good health.

This clonotype appeared a few times. The V and J genes are TRBV7-2 and TRBJ1-2; D ambiguous. V dropped 5 bases and J dropped 4 bases, with 14 bases sitting between them. Germline V lookup: CDR1 SGHTA, CDR2 FQGNSA. The length of the CDR3 is 14 residues. CDR3 residues: CASSPSRLGYGYTF. The CDR3 DNA follows: TGTGCCAGCAGCCCGAGTCGGCTCGGCTATGGCTACACCTTC.

This clonotype was seen a handful of times. J is TRBJ2-2 and V is TRBV6-4; possible D gene TRBD2, 6 bases. The CDR3 is 14 amino acids. V was cut by 4 bases and J by 4 bases, with 10 bases left in between. In germline, CDR1 is MRHNA, CDR2 SNTAGT. The CDR3: CASSAEGGTGELFF. CDR3 coding DNA: TGTGCCAGCAGTGCCGAGGGAGGCACCGGGGAGCTGTTTTTT.

About this clonotype itself: This may be a read error, as it is one base from a much larger clone. The chain joins TRBV29-1 to TRBJ2-4; 10 positions match TRBD2. Germline V lookup: CDR1 SQVTM, CDR2 ANQGSEA. This CDR3 region has 18 residues. The CDR3 region is CGVEDLAGVGVAKNIQYF. For the CDR3, the DNA is TGCGGCGTTGAAGATCTAGCGGGAGTGGGGGTCGCCAAAAACATTCAGTACTTC.

There are a few counts of this clonotype. The V and J genes are TRBV6-4 and TRBJ1-2, with D possibly TRBD1 on 6 matching bases. Germline CDR1 reads MRHNA; CDR2 reads SNTAGT. CDR3 length equals 15 residues. Trimming took 9 bases from V and 4 from J, leaving 21 bases between them. CDR3 nucleotide sequence: TGTGCCAGGTATACGCGGGACATTGGGACCTATGGCTACACCTTC. Translated: CARYTRDIGTYGYTF.

The chain carries TRBV21-1 and TRBJ2-1; the DNA was not used to check the table's D call, TRBD2. TRBV21-1 is a pseudogene. The CDR3 runs to 17 residues. CDR3 loop: CASSKAPVAGHYNEQFF. The CDR3 coding sequence is TGTGCCAGCAGCAAAGCCCCCGTTGCGGGTCACTACAATGAGCAGTTCTTC.

The chain recombines TRBV6-2 or TRBV6-3 with TRBJ2-7, with a possible D match to TRBD1 (5 bases). CDR1 is MNHEY, CDR2 SVGEGT, per germline. The length of the CDR3 is 14 residues. V lost 6 bases, J lost 3 bases, and 15 bases lay in between. The CDR3 DNA reads TGTGCCAGCAGAATCCGGACATCCTACTACGAGCAGTACTTC. Translating it yields CASRIRTSYYEQYF.